One and the same sample provided the 7 T cell receptor beta chains below, sequenced in a study of cytomegalovirus exposure and HLA in healthy donors. The primer mix had 60 Vbeta and 13 Jbeta primers. Repertoires were generated with immunoSEQ multiplex PCR, while TCRdb's copy carries only in-frame clones and drops some. The repertoire consists of 200,000 or so clones, with 82% occurring once and the leading ten covering roughly 0.1%. The sample was PBMCs. The receptors come from a boy between 2 and 15 years old in good health and CMV-seronegative.

The V gene is TRBV6-6, the J gene TRBJ2-7; 10 bases align to TRBD1. V shed 2 bases, J shed 6 bases, and the junction held 10 bases outside the gene matches. The CDR3 is 16 amino acids. Per the germline V gene, CDR1 is MNHNY and CDR2 is SVGAGI (reference sequence). The CDR3: CASSYVQGTGVGEQYF. CDR3 nucleotides: TGTGCCAGCAGTTACGTACAGGGGACAGGGGTAGGCGAGCAGTACTTC.

This rearrangement joins TRBV19 to TRBJ1-5, with 9 positions matching TRBD1. This CDR3 comprises 16 residues. Germline values: CDR1 LNHDA, CDR2 SQIVND (reference sequence). Trimming at V came to 3 bases and at J to 4 bases, leaving 7 bases not matched to a gene. CDR3 in DNA: TGTGCCAGTAGTATGCTGTTCGACAGGGGGAATCAGCCCCAGCATTTT. Residues: CASSMLFDRGNQPQHF.

J is TRBJ1-5 and V is TRBV6-5, with 8 bases that match TRBD1. Germline values: CDR1 MNHEY, CDR2 SVGAGI. The CDR3 is made up of 15 amino acids. V dropped 6 bases and J dropped 5; count of bases not matched to a gene: 9. The CDR3 is CASRRTGKSDQPQHF. The CDR3, as DNA: TGTGCCAGCAGAAGGACAGGGAAATCGGATCAGCCCCAGCATTTT.

The chain carries TRBV2 and TRBJ2-5, with 11 bases matching TRBD2. CDR1 is SNHLY and CDR2 is FYNNEI in the germline V gene. The CDR3 sequence is 15 residues long. V lost 6 bases, J lost 5 bases, and 8 bases stayed unmatched. CDR3 in amino acids: CASSRLAGTGETQYF. CDR3 nucleotide sequence: TGTGCCAGCAGCCGACTAGCGGGGACGGGGGAGACCCAGTACTTC.

The chain links TRBV10-3 to TRBJ2-6, with D possibly being TRBD1 (6 bases). V was shortened by 7 bases and J by 0 bases, with 16 bases between the two germline ends. Germline-derived CDR1 and CDR2 are ENHRY and SYGVKD. The CDR3 contains 17 residues. CDR3 bases: TGTGCCATCAATCCGGGACAAAGTTTCTCTGGGGCCAACGTCCTGACTTTC. This translates into CAINPGQSFSGANVLTF.

This clone was found a few times. This sequence joins TRBV6-5 and TRBJ1-3; D ambiguous. The CDR3 covers 13 residues. V lost 8 bases and J lost 0, with 8 bases in between. Germline CDR1 and CDR2: MNHEY and SVGAGI. CDR3 nucleotide sequence: TGTGCCAGCCGCAGAGGCTCTGGAAACACCATATATTTT. Amino acids: CASRRGSGNTIYF.

The chain recombines TRBV19 with TRBJ2-1; a weak D match, TRBD2 (7 bases). The CDR3 totals 14 residues. The V end lost 3 bases, the J end lost 4 bases, and 10 bases lay between the germline ends. Looked up from germline, CDR1 is LNHDA and CDR2 is SQIVND (reference sequence). CDR3 in amino acids: CASSMGGPYNEQFF. CDR3 DNA: TGTGCCAGTAGTATGGGGGGGCCGTACAATGAGCAGTTCTTC.